What follows describes a single TCR beta chain. This sample stems from a study of blood T cell repertoires in COVID-19. The CDR3 is made up of 15 amino acids. V lost 6 bases and J lost 3; bases outside the gene matches: 10. Germline-derived CDR1 and CDR2 are LNHDA and SQIVND (reference sequence). Generated by immunoSEQ multiplex PCR, the TCRdb table keeps only in-frame clones and is missing some. This sample carries roughly 210,000 clones, 80% to 90% of them seen once, and the ten largest clones take over 9.5%. The rearrangement uses TRBV19 and TRBJ1-1, with 7 bases aligning to TRBD1. This sequence originates from a woman aged 80 or over with COVID-19, enrolled during active disease. The sequencing input was peripheral blood. The chain's CDR3 is CASSPRGLGHTEAFF. The CDR3, as DNA: TGTGCCAGTAGCCCTAGGGGGCTGGGGCACACTGAAGCTTTCTTT. Combining the CDR3 with reference TRBV19 and TRBJ1-1 gives the whole variable domain DGGITQSPKYLFRKEGQNVTLSCEQNLNHDAMYWYRQDPGQGLRLIYYSQIVNDFQKGDIAEGYSVSREKKESFPLTVTSAQKNPTAFYLCASSPRGLGHTEAFFGQGTRLTVV.